The 21 T cell receptor beta chains below all came from one sample that was sequenced in a study of blood T cell repertoires in COVID-19. Clones were sequenced by immunoSEQ multiplex PCR, and TCRdb holds only the in-frame ones, with some missing. The sample yields 270,000 or so clones, around 90% seen once. Sequencing input: peripheral blood. The source of these receptors is a woman aged 60-70 years with COVID-19, enrolled during active disease.

This rearrangement joins TRBV15 to TRBJ1-1, with D perhaps matching TRBD1 (5 bases). The V gene lost 0 bases and the J gene lost 3 bases, with 8 bases spanning the gap. This CDR3 has 14 amino acids. Germline lookup yields CDR1 LNHNV and CDR2 YYDKDF (reference sequence). This CDR3 reads CATSRDRVDTEAFF. The CDR3 DNA reads TGTGCCACCAGCAGAGACAGGGTGGACACTGAAGCTTTCTTT.

The chain has TRBV19 and TRBJ2-2; D is perhaps TRBD1 (5 bases). Germline lookup yields CDR1 LNHDA and CDR2 SQIVND (reference sequence). The CDR3 extends over 14 amino acids. Trimming removed 7 bases at V and 0 bases at J, with 9 bases between. CDR3 sequence reads: CASNGAANTGELFF. Written as DNA, the CDR3 is TGTGCCAGTAATGGGGCCGCGAACACCGGGGAGCTGTTTTTT.

The genes are TRBV19 and TRBJ1-2; 10 nucleotides line up with TRBD1. V shed 6 bases, J shed 7 bases, and the junction held 5 bases outside the gene matches. CDR1 is LNHDA, CDR2 SQIVND, per germline (reference sequence). CDR3 length: 13 amino acids. The CDR3 region is CASRRQGAGGYTF. CDR3 nucleotides: TGTGCCAGTAGACGACAGGGGGCCGGTGGCTACACCTTC.

This rearrangement joins TRBV4-2 to TRBJ1-6; 7 nucleotides line up with TRBD1. This CDR3 has 15 amino acids. The germline gives CDR1 LGHNA, CDR2 YNFKEQ. Losses at the gene ends were 2 bases for V and 4 bases for J; bases not matched to a gene: 2. The CDR3 coding sequence is TGTGCCAGCAGCCAACGGGACAGTTATAATTCACCCCTCCACTTT. As protein: CASSQRDSYNSPLHF.

The genes are TRBV10-3 and TRBJ2-3, with D maybe TRBD2 (5 bases). V lost 3 bases and J lost 0, with 7 bases in between. CDR1 is ENHRY and CDR2 is SYGVKD in the germline V gene. This CDR3 has 14 residues. The CDR3 here is CAISDGVSTDTQYF. The CDR3 coding sequence is TGTGCCATCAGTGACGGGGTCAGCACAGATACGCAGTATTTT.

The rearrangement uses TRBV5-6 and TRBJ1-1; 8 bases are a match to TRBD1. The trim removed 4 bases at V and 4 bases at J, leaving 9 bases unmatched. The CDR3 has 15 amino acids. From germline, CDR1 is SGHDT and CDR2 YYEEEE. CDR3 in DNA: TGTGCCAGCAGCATTCAGGGGGCGAGGATCACTGAAGCTTTCTTT. Its protein is CASSIQGARITEAFF.

The chain combines TRBV29-1 with TRBJ1-1; 7 positions match TRBD1. In germline, CDR1 is SQVTM, CDR2 ANQGSEA. J lost 5 bases, V lost 2 bases, and 5 bases had no gene match. There are 13 residues in the CDR3. CDR3 DNA: TGCAGCGTTGAACCGACAGGGAGTACTGAAGCTTTCTTT. Protein: CSVEPTGSTEAFF.

The CDR3 DNA reads as TGTGCCAGCAGCGAGAGCAGGGTAATGACCTTCCAAGAGACCCAGTACTTC. Protein product: CASSESRVMTFQETQYF. This rearrangement joins TRBV9 to TRBJ2-5, with D maybe TRBD1 (5 bases). V lost 3 bases and J lost 1, with 19 bases in between. The germline gives CDR1 SGDLS, CDR2 YYNGEE. This CDR3 comprises 17 residues.

This clone was detected once. V and J are TRBV27 and TRBJ2-7, with 8 bases identical to TRBD2. The J segment lost 2 bases and the V segment lost 4 bases, leaving 7 bases of the junction unmatched. The CDR3 spans 15 residues. Germline CDR1 MNHEY, CDR2 SMNVEV (reference sequence). The CDR3 nucleotides are TGTGCCAGCAGTTACAGGGTAGCGGGGCCCTACGAGCAGTACTTC. As protein: CASSYRVAGPYEQYF.

The chain recombines TRBV3-1 (or the pseudogene TRBV3-2) with TRBJ1-6, with D hard to call. Trimming took off 4 bases at V and 6 bases at J, with 7 bases between the two ends. This CDR3 is 13 amino acids long. Per the germline V gene, CDR1 is LGHDT and CDR2 is YNNKEL (reference sequence). This CDR3 is CASSLVSNSPLHF. CDR3 nucleotide sequence: TGTGCCAGCAGCCTAGTCTCTAATTCACCCCTCCACTTT.

As DNA, the CDR3 is TGTGCCACCAGCAGCGACAGGGCCGGGGGCGGCTACACCTTC. This sequence encodes CATSSDRAGGGYTF. This chain connects TRBV15 to TRBJ1-2, with 7 bases that match TRBD1. The CDR3 contains 14 residues. V was clipped by 3 bases and J by 8 bases; unmatched bases: 9. Germline V gene sequence: CDR1 LNHNV, CDR2 YYDKDF (reference sequence).

The chain links TRBV15 to TRBJ2-3; 8 bases align to TRBD1. CDR1 LNHNV and CDR2 YYDKDF come from the germline V gene (reference sequence). The trim removed 0 bases at V and 2 bases at J, leaving 7 bases unmatched. The CDR3 runs 17 residues. This CDR3 reads CATSRDTGQDYTDTQYF. The CDR3, as DNA: TGTGCCACCAGCAGAGATACGGGACAGGATTACACAGATACGCAGTATTTT.

The rearrangement links TRBV14 to TRBJ1-1; a possible D gene is TRBD1 (6 bases). The CDR3 is made up of 16 amino acids. Germline V gives CDR1 SGHDN, CDR2 FVKESK. Between the trimmed V and J ends, which lost 0 bases and 1 base, there was a span of 12 bases. This CDR3 is CASSQDMARGNTEAFF. The CDR3 DNA reads TGTGCCAGCAGCCAAGATATGGCCAGGGGGAACACTGAAGCTTTCTTT. The full variable domain, with the rest looked up from reference TRBV14 and TRBJ1-1, is EAGVTQFPSHSVIEKGQTVTLRCDPISGHDNLYWYRRVMGKEIKFLLHFVKESKQDESGMPNNRFLAERTGGTYSTLKVQPAELEDSGVYFCASSQDMARGNTEAFFGQGTRLTVV.

This clone was seen only a few times. This chain joins TRBV20-1 and TRBJ1-2, with D unclear. The germline CDR1 and CDR2 sequences are DFQATT and SNEGSKA (reference sequence). Trimming pared 2 bases from V and 11 bases from J, leaving 12 bases between. The CDR3 has 11 residues. CDR3 in amino acids: CSARLQTQYTF. For the CDR3, the DNA is TGCAGTGCTAGACTTCAGACACAGTACACCTTC.

In nucleotides, the CDR3 is TGTGCCAGCAGCCAAGTATCATTCGAGGAGAAGCCCTACTCTGGGGCCAACGTCCTGACTTTC. Protein sequence: CASSQVSFEEKPYSGANVLTF. This rearrangement joins TRBV4-2 to TRBJ2-6; no clear D gene. V shed 1 base and J shed 0 bases, with 22 bases lying between them. Germline V gene sequence: CDR1 LGHNA, CDR2 YNFKEQ. CDR3 length: 21 residues.

This clone was observed once. The chain joins TRBV2 to TRBJ1-2, with D uncertain. V was pared by 11 bases and J by 0 bases, with 16 bases between. Germline-derived CDR1 and CDR2 are SNHLY and FYNNEI. The CDR3 has 14 residues. Here the CDR3 DNA reads TGTGCCGCCTCAAACTCCCTCTCTAACTATGGCTACACCTTC. It specifies CAASNSLSNYGYTF.

This clone was seen just once. The gene calls are TRBV6-5 and TRBJ1-2, with TRBD1 identical over 8 bases. V lost 6 bases and J lost 4; bases outside the gene matches: 7. CDR3 length: 14 residues. CDR1 and CDR2 from the germline V gene are MNHEY and SVGAGI. The CDR3 sequence is CASRPGQAVYGYTF. The CDR3 DNA reads TGTGCCAGCAGGCCGGGACAGGCTGTCTATGGCTACACCTTC.

The rearrangement links TRBV5-5 to TRBJ1-2, with D hard to call. This CDR3 has 16 residues. Germline assignment: CDR1 SGHKS and CDR2 YYEKEE (reference sequence). Trimming removed 4 bases at V and 0 bases at J, with 16 bases between. CDR3 in amino acids: CASSAVGGIANYGYTF. In DNA, the CDR3 is TGTGCCAGCAGCGCCGTGGGAGGCATAGCTAACTATGGCTACACCTTC.

The chain is built from TRBV6-5 and TRBJ1-2, with 7 bases lining up with TRBD1. Losses at the gene ends were 8 bases for V and 2 bases for J; bases not matched to a gene: 5. The CDR3 length is 13 residues. Germline loops: CDR1 MNHEY, CDR2 SVGAGI. The CDR3 protein is CASARDRNYGYTF. The CDR3 DNA reads as TGTGCCAGCGCCCGGGACAGAAACTATGGCTACACCTTC.

The chain joins TRBV19 to TRBJ2-2; a weak D match, TRBD1 (6 bases). V lost 7 bases and J 1 base, leaving 19 bases between the germline ends. Germline V gives CDR1 LNHDA, CDR2 SQIVND (reference sequence). The CDR3 runs 17 residues. CDR3 loop: CASTGRLRTENTGELFF. Written as DNA, the CDR3 is TGTGCCAGTACGGGGCGACTTCGGACAGAGAACACCGGGGAGCTGTTTTTT. The whole variable domain, filled in from reference TRBV19 and TRBJ2-2, reads DGGITQSPKYLFRKEGQNVTLSCEQNLNHDAMYWYRQDPGQGLRLIYYSQIVNDFQKGDIAEGYSVSREKKESFPLTVTSAQKNPTAFYLCASTGRLRTENTGELFFGEGSRLTVL.

Here the CDR3 DNA reads TGTGCCAGCAGCCAAGTGTTCACCGGGACAGGGGACGAGACCCAGTACTTC. Translation: CASSQVFTGTGDETQYF. The chain carries TRBV3-1 (or the pseudogene TRBV3-2) and TRBJ2-5; 10 nucleotides agree with TRBD1. V lost 1 base, J lost 5 bases, and 10 bases stayed unmatched. The CDR3 spans 17 residues. The V gene's germline CDR1 is LGHDT and CDR2 YNNKEL (reference sequence).